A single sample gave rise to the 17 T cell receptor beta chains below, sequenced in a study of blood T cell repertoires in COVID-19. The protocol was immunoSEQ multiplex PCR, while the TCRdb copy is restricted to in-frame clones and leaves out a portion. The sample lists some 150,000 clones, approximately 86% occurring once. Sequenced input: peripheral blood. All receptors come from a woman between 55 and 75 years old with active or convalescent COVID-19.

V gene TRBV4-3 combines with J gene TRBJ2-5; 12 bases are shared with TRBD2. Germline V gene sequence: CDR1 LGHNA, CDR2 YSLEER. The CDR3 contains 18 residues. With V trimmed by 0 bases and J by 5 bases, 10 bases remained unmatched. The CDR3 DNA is TGCGCCAGCAGCCAAGATGAACCTAGCGGGGGGGCCCGGGAGACCCAGTACTTC. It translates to CASSQDEPSGGARETQYF.

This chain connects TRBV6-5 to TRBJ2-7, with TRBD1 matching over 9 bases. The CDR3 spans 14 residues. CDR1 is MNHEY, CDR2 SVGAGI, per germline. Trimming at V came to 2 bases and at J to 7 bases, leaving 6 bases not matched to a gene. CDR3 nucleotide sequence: TGTGCCAGCAGTTACGCCCGGGACAGGGCTGAGCAGTACTTC. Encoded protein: CASSYARDRAEQYF.

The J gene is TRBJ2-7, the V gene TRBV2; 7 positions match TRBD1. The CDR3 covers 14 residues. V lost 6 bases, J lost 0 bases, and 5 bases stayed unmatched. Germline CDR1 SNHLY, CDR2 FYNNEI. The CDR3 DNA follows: TGTGCCAGCAGGAACAGGGGAAGCTCCTACGAGCAGTACTTC. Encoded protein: CASRNRGSSYEQYF.

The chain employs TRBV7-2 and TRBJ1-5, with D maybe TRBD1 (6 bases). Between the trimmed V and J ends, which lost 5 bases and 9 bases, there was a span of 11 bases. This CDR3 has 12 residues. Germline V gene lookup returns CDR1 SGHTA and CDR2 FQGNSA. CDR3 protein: CASSAKGGPQHF. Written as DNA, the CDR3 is TGTGCCAGCAGCGCGAAAGGGGGGCCCCAGCATTTT.

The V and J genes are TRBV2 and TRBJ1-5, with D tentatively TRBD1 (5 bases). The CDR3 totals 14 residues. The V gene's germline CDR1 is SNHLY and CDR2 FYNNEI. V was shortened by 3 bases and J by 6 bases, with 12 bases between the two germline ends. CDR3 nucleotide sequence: TGTGCCAGCAGTGATTCGGGGGGAGGTCAGCCCCAGCATTTT. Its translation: CASSDSGGGQPQHF. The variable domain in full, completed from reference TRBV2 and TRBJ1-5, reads EPEVTQTPSHQVTQMGQEVILRCVPISNHLYFYWYRQILGQKVEFLVSFYNNEISEKSEIFDDQFSVERPDGSNFTLKIRSTKLEDSAMYFCASSDSGGGQPQHFGDGTRLSIL.

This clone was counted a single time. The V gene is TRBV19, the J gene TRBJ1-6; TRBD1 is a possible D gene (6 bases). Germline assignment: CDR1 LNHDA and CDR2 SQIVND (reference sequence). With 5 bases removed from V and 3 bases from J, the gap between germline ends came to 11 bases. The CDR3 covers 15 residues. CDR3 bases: TGTGCCAGTAGTCCCCGGACAGTCTATAATTCACCCCTCCACTTT. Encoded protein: CASSPRTVYNSPLHF.

CDR3 sequence (DNA): TGTGCCAGTAGTGATGACACACCAATTAGTCAAGAGACCCAGTACTTC. It translates to CASSDDTPISQETQYF. The rearrangement uses TRBV19 and TRBJ2-5, with D unresolved. The germline V and J ends were trimmed by 5 bases and 2 bases, with 18 bases remaining between them. CDR1 and CDR2 from the germline V gene are LNHDA and SQIVND (reference sequence). The CDR3 has 16 amino acids.

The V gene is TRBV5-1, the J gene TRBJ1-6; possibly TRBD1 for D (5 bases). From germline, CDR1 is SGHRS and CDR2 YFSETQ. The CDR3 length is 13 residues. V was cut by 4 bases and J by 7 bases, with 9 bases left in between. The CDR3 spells CASSPGDNSPLHF. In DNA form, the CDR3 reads TGCGCCAGCAGCCCGGGGGACAATTCACCCCTCCACTTT.

CDR3 sequence reads: CASSRLAGGSTDTQYF. CDR3 in DNA: TGCGCCAGCAGCCGACTAGCGGGGGGGAGCACAGATACGCAGTATTTT. The chain recombines TRBV4-1 with TRBJ2-3, with 14 bases that match TRBD2. The V gene's germline CDR1 is MGHRA and CDR2 YSYEKL. With 4 bases clipped from V and 0 bases from J, the junction kept 0 bases outside the gene matches. CDR3 length: 16 amino acids.

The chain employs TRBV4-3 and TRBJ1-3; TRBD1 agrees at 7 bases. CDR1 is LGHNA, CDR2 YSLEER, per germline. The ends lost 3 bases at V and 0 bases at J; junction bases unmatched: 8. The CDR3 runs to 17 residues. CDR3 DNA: TGCGCCAGCAGCCAGATGCGACAGGGTTACTCTGGAAACACCATATATTTT. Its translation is CASSQMRQGYSGNTIYF.

Here the CDR3 DNA reads TGTGCCAGCAGCCGGACAGGGGAAGGCAATCAGCCCCAGCATTTT. It translates to CASSRTGEGNQPQHF. V gene TRBV7-9 combines with J gene TRBJ1-5, with TRBD1 identical over 9 bases. Germline loops: CDR1 SEHNR, CDR2 FQNEAQ (reference sequence). The CDR3 length is 15 residues. J lost 2 bases, V lost 5 bases, and 4 bases had no gene match.

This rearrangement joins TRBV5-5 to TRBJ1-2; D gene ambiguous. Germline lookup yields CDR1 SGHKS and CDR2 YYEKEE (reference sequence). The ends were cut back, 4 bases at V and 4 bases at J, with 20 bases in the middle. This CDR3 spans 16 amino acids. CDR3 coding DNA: TGTGCCAGCAGCCCCGCGGGCGGCGTAAGGATCTATGGCTACACCTTC. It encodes CASSPAGGVRIYGYTF.

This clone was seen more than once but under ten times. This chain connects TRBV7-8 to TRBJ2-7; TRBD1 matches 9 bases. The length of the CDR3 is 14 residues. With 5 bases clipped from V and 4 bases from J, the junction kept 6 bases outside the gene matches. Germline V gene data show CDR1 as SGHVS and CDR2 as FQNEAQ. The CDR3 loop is CASSKSQGAYEQYF. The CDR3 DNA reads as TGTGCCAGCAGCAAGTCACAGGGGGCTTACGAGCAGTACTTC.

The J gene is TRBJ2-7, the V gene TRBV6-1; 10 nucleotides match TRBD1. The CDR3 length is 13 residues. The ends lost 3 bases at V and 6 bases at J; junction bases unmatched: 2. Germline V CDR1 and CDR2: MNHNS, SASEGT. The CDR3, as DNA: TGTGCCAGCAGTGAGGGGACAGGGGTCGAGCAGTACTTC. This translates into CASSEGTGVEQYF.

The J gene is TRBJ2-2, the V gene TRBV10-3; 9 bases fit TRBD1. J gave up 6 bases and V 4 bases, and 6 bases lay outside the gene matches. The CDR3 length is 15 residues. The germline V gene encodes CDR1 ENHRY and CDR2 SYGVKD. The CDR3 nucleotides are TGTGCCATCAGTGTGTCGGGACAGGGTGCCGGGGAGCTGTTTTTT. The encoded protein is CAISVSGQGAGELFF.

The CDR3 nucleotides read TGTGCCAGCAGTGAGGAGGTGGCAGTCCTAGAGACCCAGTACTTC. Protein: CASSEEVAVLETQYF. This sequence joins TRBV25-1 and TRBJ2-5; D is possibly TRBD2 (5 bases). CDR1 is MGHDK and CDR2 is SYGVNS in the germline V gene. CDR3 length equals 15 residues. Deletions cut 3 bases from V and 4 bases from J, with 15 bases between.

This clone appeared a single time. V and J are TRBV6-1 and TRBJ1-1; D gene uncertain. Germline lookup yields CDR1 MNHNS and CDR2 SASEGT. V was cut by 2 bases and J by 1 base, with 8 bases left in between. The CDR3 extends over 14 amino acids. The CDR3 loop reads CASSEQWQNTEAFF. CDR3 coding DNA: TGTGCCAGCAGTGAACAGTGGCAGAACACTGAAGCTTTCTTT.